This T cell receptor beta chain was documented in a study of technical replicates of blood from several donors. Profiled with immunoSEQ multiplex PCR; TCRdb holds only in-frame clones, not every one. The sample yields approximately 94,000 clones, almost 97% seen once. CDR3 length: 17 amino acids. The V gene's germline CDR1 is KGHSH and CDR2 LQKENI. V lost 4 bases, J lost 0 bases, and 16 bases lay in between. The chain is built from TRBV18 and TRBJ1-3, with D possibly being TRBD1 (6 bases). This TCR was recovered from a human donor in good health. Sequenced sample: T cells isolated from PBMCs. CDR3 in DNA: TGTGCCAGCTCACTAACCTCGGACAGTTCCTCTGGAAACACCATATATTTT. Amino acid sequence: CASSLTSDSSSGNTIYF.